This TCR beta chain is drawn from a study of blood T cell repertoires in COVID-19. On the study more broadly: Samples taken during acute and convalescent COVID-19 were collected in the United States, Italy and Spain. The analysed material was cDNA or gDNA that came from T cells, B-cell-depleted T cells, or PBMCs.

The CDR3 extends over 18 amino acids. Original methodology: Reference gene primer amplification gave nucleated cell count estimates. Method: immunoSEQ multiplex PCR; TCRdb's copy keeps in-frame clones and lacks some. V and J calls and clone size are as listed in that table; D and trimming were resolved from the DNA. The sample records around 60,000 clones, about 73% being singletons. The sequenced sample consisted of peripheral blood. J is TRBJ2-1 and V is TRBV21-1; the D call TRBD2 from the table was never checked on the DNA. TRBV21-1 is listed as a pseudogene. This TCR derives from a woman older than 75 with acute or convalescent COVID-19. The CDR3 DNA follows: TGTGCCAGCAGCGGACGGACTAGCGGGGGAACCTCCTACAATGAGCAGTTCTTC. Residues: CASSGRTSGGTSYNEQFF.